This T cell receptor (beta chain) comes out of a study of beta chain features in type 1 diabetes. General observations from the study: The study found that naive, central memory and Treg TCRB repertoires appeared more similar in patients than in healthy donors.

One heparinised blood draw averaging roughly 100 mL was given by each donor. Per germline, CDR1 SGHAT and CDR2 FQNNGV. J was trimmed by 2 bases and V by 1 base; bases with no gene match: 2. The CDR3 covers 16 residues. Details on this clone: Its antigen remains unidentified.

What was sequenced were expressed TCRB transcripts, since all of the isolated RNA had been reverse transcribed. The protocol was immunoSEQ multiplex PCR, while the TCRdb copy is restricted to in-frame clones and leaves out a portion. Of about 370,000 clones in the sample, over 13% were seen once. The chain couples TRBV11-2 to TRBJ2-6; 7 nucleotides align to TRBD1. This TCR was sampled from a woman between 18 and 29 years old in good health. The sample consisted of naive CD4+ T cells from blood. CDR3 DNA: TGTGCCAGCAGCTTAGTAGACAGGGCTGGGGCCAACGTCCTGACTTTC. As protein: CASSLVDRAGANVLTF.